A single sample gave rise to the 32 T cell receptor beta chains below, sequenced in a study of CD8 T cells in Susac syndrome (dated by TCRdb to the late 2010s). The library was made by the immunoSEQ multiplex PCR assay. RNA was extracted with the RNeasy kit and about 0.5 to 1 ug was reverse transcribed using random hexamers. TCRdb passed the public sequencing reads through fastp at Q25 and MiXCR, retaining productive beta sequences. CDR3 protein duplicates are merged, each entry listing the most common genes and DNA. In this sample the table shows roughly 190,000 distinct CDR3 sequences, approximately 93% of which occur a single time. Jointly, the top ten make up around 0.1% of the sample. The sequencing input was CD4+ T cells from PBMCs. The receptors here all came from a human donor in good health.

For the CDR3, the DNA is TGTGCCAGCAGTGCCACCTCGAACACAGATACGCAGTATTTT. As protein: CASSATSNTDTQYF. The chain is built from TRBV27 and TRBJ2-3, with D unresolved. This CDR3 is 14 amino acids long. From germline, CDR1 is MNHEY and CDR2 SMNVEV (reference sequence). V lost 5 bases, J lost 2 bases, and 11 bases lay in between.

V gene TRBV4-3 combines with J gene TRBJ2-1; D is possibly TRBD1 (6 bases). V dropped 0 bases and J dropped 5 bases, with 11 bases sitting between them. The CDR3 sequence is 15 residues long. In germline, CDR1 is LGHNA, CDR2 YSLEER. For the CDR3, the DNA is TGCGCCAGCAGCCAAGAACCCCAGGGGAACAATGAGCAGTTCTTC. Amino acids: CASSQEPQGNNEQFF.

This clonotype was counted only a few times. The rearrangement joins TRBV3-1 to TRBJ2-5; D gene unclear. Germline V CDR1 and CDR2: LGHDT, YNNKEL (reference sequence). Between the trimmed V and J ends, which lost 1 base and 5 bases, there was a span of 5 bases. This CDR3 is built from 12 residues. This CDR3 is CASSQGAETQYF. CDR3 DNA: TGTGCCAGCAGCCAAGGAGCGGAGACCCAGTACTTC.

CDR3 amino acids: CASRVRGFNQPQHF. CDR3 coding DNA: TGTGCCAGTAGGGTCAGGGGGTTCAATCAGCCCCAGCATTTT. This chain links TRBV19 with TRBJ1-5; 7 bases are shared with TRBD1. The CDR3 contains 14 residues. V shed 6 bases and J 3 bases; nucleotides not matched to a gene: 5. From germline, CDR1 is LNHDA and CDR2 SQIVND (reference sequence).

This clonotype was observed a single time. This chain joins TRBV29-1 and TRBJ2-2, with D maybe TRBD1 (5 bases). CDR3 size: 14 residues. Between the trimmed V and J ends, which lost 7 bases and 4 bases, there was a span of 16 bases. Germline V CDR1 and CDR2: SQVTM, ANQGSEA. The CDR3: CSDRQIGRTGELFF. In DNA form, the CDR3 reads TGCAGCGACCGACAGATCGGGCGCACCGGGGAGCTGTTTTTT.

This chain uses TRBV20-1 with TRBJ2-7, with D tentatively TRBD1 or TRBD2 (5 bases each). The CDR3 is made up of 12 amino acids. Per germline, CDR1 DFQATT and CDR2 SNEGSKA (reference sequence). V was cut by 7 bases and J by 6 bases, with 16 bases left in between. CDR3 sequence (DNA): TGCAGTGGGGGGTCCAGGGTGGGCGAGCAGTACGTC. This sequence encodes CSGGSRVGEQYV.

This chain joins TRBV4-1 and TRBJ2-3; 7 bases agree with TRBD2. Germline trimming cut 4 bases from V and 4 bases from J; bases unmatched to any gene: 14. The CDR3 totals 17 residues. Germline V gene sequence: CDR1 MGHRA, CDR2 YSYEKL. For the CDR3, the DNA is TGCGCCAGCAGCCGGATGGGGGGAGGGGCGTTGGCAGATACGCAGTATTTT. Translating it yields CASSRMGGGALADTQYF.

The chain employs TRBV7-2 and TRBJ1-2; D perhaps matches TRBD1 (5 bases). CDR1 and CDR2 from the germline V gene are SGHTA and FQGNSA. Trimming pared 5 bases from V and 12 bases from J, leaving 19 bases between. CDR3 length: 13 amino acids. CDR3 region: CASSPSLTGQNTF. For the CDR3, the DNA is TGTGCCAGCAGCCCGTCCTTAACCGGACAAAACACCTTC.

The chain carries TRBV20-1 and TRBJ1-4, with D perhaps TRBD1 (5 bases). The CDR3 loop spans 13 amino acids. The germline V and J ends were trimmed by 3 bases and 7 bases, with 12 bases remaining between them. The germline CDR1 and CDR2 sequences are DFQATT and SNEGSKA (reference sequence). The CDR3 nucleotides read TGCAGTGCTAGGTCCAGGGTGTTTGAAAAACTGTTTTTT. Protein sequence: CSARSRVFEKLFF.

The genes are TRBV18 and TRBJ1-3; D gene uncertain. The length of the CDR3 is 13 residues. V shed 0 bases and J shed 4 bases, with 4 bases lying between them. Germline loops: CDR1 KGHSH, CDR2 LQKENI. This CDR3 is CASSPPSGNTIYF. Written as DNA, the CDR3 is TGTGCCAGCTCACCACCGTCGGGAAACACCATATATTTT.

The CDR3 reads CSARDTVSRRETQYF. Written as DNA, the CDR3 is TGCAGTGCTAGAGATACTGTAAGCAGGCGAGAGACCCAGTACTTC. This sequence joins TRBV20-1 and TRBJ2-5, with no clear D. The germline V gene encodes CDR1 DFQATT and CDR2 SNEGSKA (reference sequence). Deletions cut 0 bases from V and 4 bases from J, with 15 bases between. The CDR3 is 15 amino acids.

V usage is TRBV3-1 and J usage is TRBJ1-2; unclear D gene. Germline loops: CDR1 LGHDT, CDR2 YNNKEL (reference sequence). The CDR3 runs to 15 residues. Deletions cut 0 bases from V and 3 bases from J, with 11 bases between. CDR3 in DNA: TGTGCCAGCAGCCAAGACAGGATATTTGACTATGGCTACACCTTC. Translated: CASSQDRIFDYGYTF. The full variable domain, rest sourced from reference TRBV3-1 and TRBJ1-2, is DTAVSQTPKYLVTQMGNDKSIKCEQNLGHDTMYWYKQDSKKFLKIMFSYNNKELIINETVPNRFSPKSPDKAHLNLHINSLELGDSAVYFCASSQDRIFDYGYTFGSGTRLTVV.

This sequence joins TRBV6-5 and TRBJ1-2, with 7 positions matching TRBD1. The germline CDR1 and CDR2 sequences are MNHEY and SVGAGI. The ends lost 4 bases at V and 5 bases at J; junction bases unmatched: 10. This CDR3 region has 15 residues. The CDR3 spells CASSSDRVTGYGYTF. CDR3 coding DNA: TGTGCCAGCAGTTCAGACAGGGTCACGGGTTATGGCTACACCTTC.

This sequence joins TRBV7-2 and TRBJ2-7; 8 positions agree with TRBD2. The CDR3 runs to 16 residues. Germline CDR1 and CDR2: SGHTA and FQGNSA. Germline trimming cut 4 bases from V and 2 bases from J; bases unmatched to any gene: 10. The CDR3 is CASSSLGGGSTYEQYV. The CDR3 DNA follows: TGTGCCAGCAGCTCTCTTGGCGGGGGGTCGACCTACGAGCAGTACGTC.

The chain's CDR3 is CASSRQGSGNTIYF. The CDR3, as DNA: TGTGCCAGCAGTCGACAGGGATCAGGAAACACCATATATTTT. The chain couples TRBV12-3 or TRBV12-4 to TRBJ1-3, with TRBD1 matching over 7 bases. Losses at the gene ends were 5 bases for V and 4 bases for J; bases not matched to a gene: 5. The CDR3 covers 14 residues.

The chain links TRBV2 to TRBJ2-2; possibly TRBD1 or TRBD2 for D (5 bases each). Germline V gives CDR1 SNHLY, CDR2 FYNNEI. The CDR3 has 16 residues. V lost 2 bases to trimming and J lost 1 base, with 11 bases between them. This CDR3 reads CASSEIGTRNTGELFF. Written as DNA, the CDR3 is TGTGCCAGCAGTGAAATAGGGACCCGGAACACCGGGGAGCTGTTTTTT.

The chain employs TRBV28 and TRBJ2-5; D gene unclear. The CDR3 consists of 11 residues. CDR1 is MDHEN, CDR2 SYDVKM, per germline. Trimming shortened V by 6 bases and J by 6 bases, and 8 bases separated the two germline ends. DNA for the CDR3: TGTGCCAGCAGCAAAGGGAAGACCCAGTACTTC. Translation: CASSKGKTQYF.

For this clonotype: The junction departs from germline at one end; a sequencing error may be responsible. The J gene is TRBJ1-2, the V gene TRBV19; no clear D gene. The CDR3 covers 12 residues. The germline V gene has CDR1 LNHDA and CDR2 SQIVND (reference sequence). The CDR3: CASSKEATTRDF. CDR3 bases: TGTGCCAGTAGTAAGGAGGCAACCACACGGGATTTC.

The chain couples TRBV2 to TRBJ2-1, with 8 bases identical to TRBD2. J lost 6 bases, V lost 5 bases, and 6 bases had no gene match. The CDR3 runs to 14 residues. The V gene's germline CDR1 is SNHLY and CDR2 FYNNEI. This chain's CDR3 is CASSNGLALNEQFF. In DNA, the CDR3 is TGTGCCAGCAGTAATGGACTAGCACTCAATGAGCAGTTCTTC.

Here the CDR3 reads CASSVRPSDTQYF. The CDR3 coding sequence is TGTGCCAGCAGCGTTCGTCCCTCAGATACGCAGTATTTT. This chain uses TRBV9 with TRBJ2-3, with D unresolved. Germline loops: CDR1 SGDLS, CDR2 YYNGEE. Trimming stripped 2 bases from V and 4 bases from J, with 8 bases between. This CDR3 is built from 13 residues.

The genes are TRBV7-9 and TRBJ2-1; D may match TRBD1 or TRBD2 (5 bases each). The length of the CDR3 is 15 residues. V lost 5 bases and J 2 bases, leaving 13 bases between the germline ends. The germline V gene has CDR1 SEHNR and CDR2 FQNEAQ (reference sequence). CDR3 nucleotide sequence: TGTGCCAGCAGCCGAGGGGTAATAACCTACAATGAGCAGTTCTTC. It is translated as CASSRGVITYNEQFF.

J is TRBJ2-3 and V is TRBV9; 8 bases agree with TRBD2. V trimming: 0 bases; J trimming: 3 bases; junction bases outside the gene matches: 6. In germline, CDR1 is SGDLS, CDR2 YYNGEE. This CDR3 comprises 16 residues. CDR3 DNA: TGTGCCAGCAGCGTAGGCCCAGCGGGGGAAACAGATACGCAGTATTTT. This sequence encodes CASSVGPAGETDTQYF.

The chain's CDR3 is CASSLALGQSLNYGYTF. The CDR3 DNA is TGTGCCAGCAGCTTGGCCCTAGGACAGAGTCTTAACTATGGCTACACCTTC. The chain couples TRBV5-6 to TRBJ1-2, with TRBD1 as a possible D gene (6 bases). The CDR3 has 17 residues. Trimming took off 0 bases at V and 1 base at J, with 16 bases between the two ends. Looked up from germline, CDR1 is SGHDT and CDR2 is YYEEEE.

V usage is TRBV28 and J usage is TRBJ1-6; no firm D call. Trimming shortened V by 6 bases and J by 7 bases, and 7 bases separated the two germline ends. This CDR3 has 12 amino acids. Germline V gene sequence: CDR1 MDHEN, CDR2 SYDVKM. The CDR3, as DNA: TGTGCCAGCAGATCCATCAATTCACCCCTCCACTTT. Translation gives CASRSINSPLHF.

The chain couples TRBV5-1 to TRBJ2-7; maybe TRBD1 (5 bases). Germline CDR1 SGHRS, CDR2 YFSETQ. V gave up 0 bases and J gave up 3 bases, with 10 bases separating them. This CDR3 region has 14 residues. CDR3 region: CASSLGQYYYEQYF. The CDR3 DNA sequence: TGCGCCAGCAGCTTGGGACAGTACTACTACGAGCAGTACTTC.

The CDR3 DNA is TGTGCCACCAGCCGGGCAGAGGCTCCGCGGACCCAGTACTTC. This translates into CATSRAEAPRTQYF. The V gene is TRBV6-5, the J gene TRBJ2-5; D not resolved. Germline V gene sequence: CDR1 MNHEY, CDR2 SVGAGI. This CDR3 has 14 residues. With 10 bases removed from V and 7 bases from J, the gap between germline ends came to 22 bases.

This chain connects TRBV20-1 to TRBJ2-7; D is uncertain. Germline V gene data show CDR1 as DFQATT and CDR2 as SNEGSKA (reference sequence). The CDR3 extends over 14 amino acids. V was cut by 0 bases and J by 2 bases, with 11 bases left in between. This chain's CDR3 is CSARDYRRTYEQYF. CDR3 nucleotides: TGCAGTGCTAGAGATTACCGACGAACCTACGAGCAGTACTTC.

Only a few counts were recorded for this clonotype. This chain joins TRBV14 and TRBJ2-1; D not resolved. Per the germline V gene, CDR1 is SGHDN and CDR2 is FVKESK. The CDR3 is made up of 11 amino acids. Trimming stripped 6 bases from V and 4 bases from J, with 4 bases between. The CDR3 spells CASSRYNEQFF. The CDR3, as DNA: TGTGCCAGCAGTCGGTACAATGAGCAGTTCTTC.

This clonotype occurred a few times. The V and J genes are TRBV14 and TRBJ1-2; D is undetermined. The CDR3 totals 13 residues. Germline V lookup: CDR1 SGHDN, CDR2 FVKESK. V was cut by 3 bases and J by 3 bases, with 8 bases left in between. The CDR3 DNA reads as TGTGCCAGCAGCCAGGCAGGCTACTATGGCTACACCTTC. This gives the protein CASSQAGYYGYTF.

The chain has TRBV20-1 and TRBJ2-7, with D perhaps TRBD2 (6 bases). The CDR3 covers 16 residues. V was clipped by 1 base and J by 0 bases, with 16 bases between them. Germline-derived CDR1 and CDR2 are DFQATT and SNEGSKA (reference sequence). Here the CDR3 reads CSARVTGLPFSYEQYV. The CDR3 DNA is TGCAGTGCTAGAGTTACAGGACTACCTTTCTCCTACGAGCAGTACGTC.

The J gene is TRBJ2-6, the V gene TRBV20-1, with TRBD2 identical over 10 bases. Germline CDR1 and CDR2: DFQATT and SNEGSKA (reference sequence). V gave up 5 bases and J gave up 3 bases; unmatched junction bases: 10. This CDR3 contains 17 residues. Here the CDR3 reads CSARWVAGGGGANVLTF. The CDR3 DNA sequence: TGCAGTGCTCGGTGGGTAGCGGGGGGAGGTGGGGCCAACGTCCTGACTTTC.

This rearrangement joins TRBV7-2 to TRBJ1-1; D may be TRBD1 (5 bases). This CDR3 contains 14 residues. The V gene's germline CDR1 is SGHTA and CDR2 FQGNSA. Trimming shortened V by 5 bases and J by 11 bases, and 21 bases separated the two germline ends. CDR3 loop: CASSRMTRDSQAFF. CDR3 nucleotides: TGTGCCAGCAGCCGGATGACTAGGGACTCGCAGGCTTTCTTT. The complete variable domain, with remaining parts taken from reference TRBV7-2 and TRBJ1-1, reads GAGVSQSPSNKVTEKGKDVELRCDPISGHTALYWYRQSLGQGLEFLIYFQGNSAPDKSGLPSDRFSAERTGGSVSTLTIQRTQQEDSAVYLCASSRMTRDSQAFFGQGTRLTVV.